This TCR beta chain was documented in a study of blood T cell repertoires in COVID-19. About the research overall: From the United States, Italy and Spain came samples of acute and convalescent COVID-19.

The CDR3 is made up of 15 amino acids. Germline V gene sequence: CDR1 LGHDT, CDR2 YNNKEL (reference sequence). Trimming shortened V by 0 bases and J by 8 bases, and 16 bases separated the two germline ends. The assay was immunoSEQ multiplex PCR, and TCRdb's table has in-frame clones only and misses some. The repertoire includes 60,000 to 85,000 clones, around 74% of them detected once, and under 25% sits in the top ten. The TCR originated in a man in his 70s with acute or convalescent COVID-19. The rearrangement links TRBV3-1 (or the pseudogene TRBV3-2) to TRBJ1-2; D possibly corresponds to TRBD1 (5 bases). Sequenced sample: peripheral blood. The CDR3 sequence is CASSQDVTAGRGYTF. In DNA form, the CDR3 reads TGTGCCAGCAGCCAAGATGTAACGGCAGGGAGGGGCTACACCTTC.